Below are 15 T cell receptor beta chains sequenced from a single sample in a study of tumor-infiltrating lymphocytes in localized non-small cell lung cancer. Clones were sequenced by immunoSEQ multiplex PCR, and TCRdb holds only the in-frame ones, with some missing. The profile shows about 5,800 clones, around two thirds of them singletons. The specimen sequenced was uninvolved lung tissue not adjacent to the tumor. The receptors were sampled from a human donor with non-small cell lung cancer.

The gene calls are TRBV5-1 and TRBJ1-1, with D hard to call. CDR3 length: 15 residues. The V and J ends lost 0 bases and 1 base respectively, with 10 bases between them. Germline V gene lookup returns CDR1 SGHRS and CDR2 YFSETQ. The CDR3 DNA reads TGCGCCAGCAGCTTGGACAAGGCTAAGAACACTGAAGCTTTCTTT. As protein: CASSLDKAKNTEAFF.

The chain recombines TRBV20-1 with TRBJ2-5; D call uncertain. CDR1 is DFQATT, CDR2 SNEGSKA, per germline (reference sequence). This CDR3 region has 11 residues. CDR3 in DNA: TGCAGCTCAGAGTACCAAGAGACCCAGTACTTC. Translation: CSSEYQETQYF.

This clone turned up a few times. The rearrangement links TRBV30 to TRBJ2-1; 8 bases are shared with TRBD2. After removal of 5 bases from V and 8 bases from J, the junction contained 8 bases not matched to a gene. The CDR3 spans 13 residues. Germline CDR1 is GTSNPN and CDR2 is SVGIG (reference sequence). The CDR3 coding sequence is TGTGCCTGGGCCAGGCGGGGGGTTGATGAGCAGTTCTTC. Its protein is CAWARRGVDEQFF. Supplemented by reference TRBV30 and TRBJ2-1, the full variable domain reads SQTIHQWPATLVQPVGSPLSLECTVEGTSNPNLYWYRQAAGRGLQLLFYSVGIGQISSEVPQNLSASRPQDRQFILSSKKLLLSDSGFYLCAWARRGVDEQFFGPGTRLTVL.

CDR3 in amino acids: CASSGPFVQGAKDTQYF. CDR3 in DNA: TGTGCCAGCAGCGGACCGTTCGTACAGGGGGCTAAAGATACGCAGTATTTT. This chain uses TRBV14 with TRBJ2-3; the match to TRBD1 covers 9 bases. Germline V CDR1 and CDR2: SGHDN, FVKESK. The junction had 14 bases not matched to a gene; V was cut back by 5 bases and J by 5 bases. There are 17 residues in the CDR3.

V is TRBV29-1 and J is TRBJ1-1; 8 nucleotides agree with TRBD1. The junction had 5 bases not matched to a gene; V was cut back by 7 bases and J by 7 bases. The CDR3 consists of 11 residues. The germline gives CDR1 SQVTM, CDR2 ANQGSEA. This CDR3 reads CSAARGREAFF. The CDR3 bases are TGCAGCGCCGCCAGGGGGCGTGAAGCTTTCTTT. Complete variable domain (other parts from reference TRBV29-1 and TRBJ1-1): SAVISQKPSRDICQRGTSLTIQCQVDSQVTMMFWYRQQPGQSLTLIATANQGSEATYESGFVIDKFPISRPNLTFSTLTVSNMSPEDSSIYLCSAARGREAFFGQGTRLTVV.

The chain employs TRBV7-2 and TRBJ2-7; 12 nucleotides line up with TRBD2. The CDR3 runs to 16 residues. Unmatched junction bases numbered 8, after V lost 2 bases and J lost 6 bases. Germline loops: CDR1 SGHTA, CDR2 FQGNSA. CDR3 sequence (DNA): TGTGCCAGCAGCTTATGGGCTAGCGGGAGGGTGGGCGAGCAGTACTTC. This encodes CASSLWASGRVGEQYF.

This rearrangement joins TRBV7-6 to TRBJ2-3, with a tentative D call TRBD2 (5 bases). The CDR3 length is 14 residues. Germline V gene lookup returns CDR1 SGHVS and CDR2 FNYEAQ. With 1 base removed from V and 6 bases from J, the gap between germline ends came to 11 bases. The CDR3: CASSLDGEHDTQYF. DNA of the CDR3: TGTGCCAGCAGCTTAGACGGGGAGCATGATACGCAGTATTTT.

The chain links TRBV28 to TRBJ1-2; a possible D gene is TRBD1 (5 bases). The ends were cut back, 6 bases at V and 8 bases at J, with 16 bases in the middle. From germline, CDR1 is MDHEN and CDR2 SYDVKM. CDR3 length: 13 residues. The CDR3 loop reads CASRMGDRGGYTF. In DNA, the CDR3 is TGTGCCAGCAGGATGGGAGACAGAGGAGGCTACACCTTC.

The chain combines TRBV4-2 with TRBJ2-7; possibly TRBD2 for D (5 bases). V was cut by 0 bases and J by 0 bases, with 12 bases left in between. Germline V gene sequence: CDR1 LGHNA, CDR2 YNFKEQ. The CDR3 loop spans 16 amino acids. CDR3 bases: TGTGCCAGCAGCCAAGAAAGAAGCGGAGACTCCTACGAGCAGTACTTC. Translated, it gives CASSQERSGDSYEQYF.

The chain employs TRBV28 and TRBJ1-2; D gene ambiguous. Germline V gene lookup returns CDR1 MDHEN and CDR2 SYDVKM. This CDR3 region has 12 residues. Trimming shortened V by 2 bases and J by 7 bases, and 8 bases separated the two germline ends. CDR3 protein: CASSLTSSGYTF. The DNA for the CDR3 is TGTGCCAGCAGTTTAACCTCTTCTGGCTACACCTTC.

The chain combines TRBV4-1 with TRBJ2-7; 14 bases are a match to TRBD2. The CDR3 contains 15 residues. V lost 3 bases and J lost 3; bases outside the gene matches: 1. CDR1 is MGHRA and CDR2 is YSYEKL in the germline V gene. The CDR3 is CASSQGLAGVYEQYF. DNA of the CDR3: TGCGCCAGCAGCCAGGGACTAGCGGGAGTCTACGAGCAGTACTTC.

This chain links TRBV6-5 with TRBJ1-1; D may be TRBD1 (5 bases). The V and J ends lost 6 bases and 8 bases respectively, with 13 bases between them. The CDR3 length is 12 residues. The germline gives CDR1 MNHEY, CDR2 SVGAGI. This CDR3 is CASSHGGSEAFF. The CDR3 DNA sequence: TGTGCCAGCAGCCACGGGGGGAGCGAAGCTTTCTTT.

This clone was detected once. This rearrangement joins TRBV9 to TRBJ2-7; TRBD2 might be the D (6 bases). This CDR3 is 13 amino acids long. Germline loops: CDR1 SGDLS, CDR2 YYNGEE. Trimming pared 3 bases from V and 2 bases from J, leaving 9 bases between. The CDR3 sequence: CASSGGGAYEQYF. The CDR3 region has the DNA TGTGCCAGCAGCGGCGGAGGGGCCTACGAGCAGTACTTC.

The chain uses TRBV5-4 and TRBJ2-7; D gene unclear. Between the trimmed V and J ends, which lost 0 bases and 3 bases, there was a span of 7 bases. The CDR3 runs 13 residues. The germline V gene has CDR1 SGHNT and CDR2 YYREEE (reference sequence). The CDR3 loop is CASSLVGSYEQYF. The CDR3 DNA follows: TGTGCCAGCAGCTTGGTAGGCAGCTACGAGCAGTACTTC.

The chain links TRBV13 to TRBJ1-2, with D unresolved. The CDR3 is 13 amino acids. Trimming removed 2 bases at V and 7 bases at J, with 11 bases between. Per the germline V gene, CDR1 is PRHDT and CDR2 is FYEKMQ (reference sequence). The DNA of the CDR3 is TGTGCCAGCAGCTTAAGATTGCTGGCTGGCTACACCTTC. Translation gives CASSLRLLAGYTF.